The 6 T cell receptor beta chains presented below share a single source sample, sequenced in a study of blood T cell repertoires in COVID-19. Some clones are missing from TCRdb's copy, which holds only in-frame ones; the method was immunoSEQ multiplex PCR. The table has 310,000 or so clones, nearly 90% seen once. Sequencing was performed on PBMCs or T cells enriched from blood (not recorded which). Source of these receptors: a woman between 18 and 29 years old with acute COVID-19.

In regard to this clone: This sample also contains other DNA sequences that code for the same CDR3. The gene calls are TRBV27 and TRBJ1-5; 7 bases match TRBD1. The trim removed 2 bases at V and 4 bases at J, leaving 2 bases unmatched. Germline V gene sequence: CDR1 MNHEY, CDR2 SMNVEV (reference sequence). The CDR3 spans 14 residues. Here the CDR3 reads CASSLRGRNQPQHF. The CDR3 DNA reads TGTGCCAGCAGTTTAAGGGGGCGGAATCAGCCCCAGCATTTT.

CDR3 nucleotides: TGTGCCAGTAAAGACAGGTTGAGCACAGATACGCAGTATTTT. This codes for CASKDRLSTDTQYF. The gene calls are TRBV19 and TRBJ2-3, with D possibly being TRBD1 (6 bases). The CDR3 sequence is 14 residues long. The germline CDR1 and CDR2 sequences are LNHDA and SQIVND (reference sequence). V was clipped by 7 bases and J by 0 bases, with 11 bases between them.

This clone appeared a few times. The chain has TRBV30 and TRBJ1-6; D unresolved. The CDR3 has 15 amino acids. The V end lost 0 bases, the J end lost 0 bases, and 6 bases lay between the germline ends. The V gene's germline CDR1 is GTSNPN and CDR2 SVGIG (reference sequence). The CDR3 protein is CAWSVQNSYNSPLHF. CDR3 coding DNA: TGTGCCTGGAGTGTACAAAACTCCTATAATTCACCCCTCCACTTT.

The chain has TRBV19 and TRBJ2-6, with D possibly TRBD2 on 6 matching bases. CDR1 LNHDA and CDR2 SQIVND come from the germline V gene (reference sequence). The CDR3 has 16 amino acids. The V gene lost 5 bases and the J gene lost 1 base, with 12 bases spanning the gap. CDR3 in amino acids: CASSRILASGANVLTF. The CDR3 DNA sequence: TGTGCCAGTAGTCGAATTCTAGCGTCTGGGGCCAACGTCCTGACTTTC.

The V and J genes are TRBV27 and TRBJ2-1, with 7 positions matching TRBD2. The J segment lost 12 bases and the V segment lost 7 bases, leaving 15 bases of the junction unmatched. This CDR3 contains 14 residues. The germline V gene has CDR1 MNHEY and CDR2 SMNVEV (reference sequence). DNA of the CDR3: TGTGCCAGCACCACCCTCAGCCAGCGGGAACGGCAGTTCTTC. Translating it yields CASTTLSQRERQFF.

This chain joins TRBV28 and TRBJ2-3; possibly TRBD2 for D (7 bases). Germline CDR1 reads MDHEN; CDR2 reads SYDVKM. With 5 bases removed from V and 6 bases from J, the gap between germline ends came to 18 bases. CDR3 size: 15 residues. For the CDR3, the DNA is TGTGCCAGCAGTGCGCCGCGGGGGCACACGGATACGCAGTATTTT. It yields the protein CASSAPRGHTDTQYF.